Listed here are 4 T cell receptor beta chains from one sample, sequenced in a study of blood T cell repertoires in COVID-19. The repertoire was sequenced with immunoSEQ multiplex PCR; TCRdb's copy has only in-frame clones and lacks some. The sample has tens of thousands of clones, roughly 84% seen once. The material sequenced was peripheral blood. The source of these receptors is a man aged 60-69 years with active COVID-19.

The chain uses TRBV10-3 and TRBJ1-2; D possibly corresponds to TRBD1 (5 bases). This CDR3 is built from 14 residues. Germline V gives CDR1 ENHRY, CDR2 SYGVKD. The V and J ends lost 4 bases and 2 bases respectively, with 11 bases between them. This chain's CDR3 is CAISAGGMNYGYTF. The CDR3 DNA follows: TGTGCCATCAGTGCCGGGGGAATGAACTATGGCTACACCTTC.

The rearrangement links TRBV5-6 to TRBJ2-4, with D maybe TRBD1 (6 bases). V dropped 1 base and J dropped 6 bases, with 14 bases sitting between them. Per germline, CDR1 SGHDT and CDR2 YYEEEE. The CDR3 sequence is 15 residues long. The CDR3 spells CASSLWTVGGNIQYF. The CDR3, as DNA: TGTGCCAGCAGCTTGTGGACGGTAGGGGGAAACATTCAGTACTTC.

Worth noting for this clone: At one of its ends the junction is not consistent with the germline gene, which may arise from a read error. The CDR3 region is CASSWGGGNEQFF. CDR3 DNA: TGTGCTAGCAGCTGGGGGGGAGGCAATGAGCAGTTCTTC. The rearrangement uses TRBV7-7 and TRBJ2-1, with 7 bases identical to TRBD2. The germline V gene encodes CDR1 SSHAT and CDR2 FNYEAQ (reference sequence). The CDR3 covers 13 residues.

J is TRBJ2-2 and V is TRBV7-2; weak D call: TRBD1 (5 bases). V lost 7 bases to trimming and J lost 5 bases, with 17 bases between them. The CDR3 is made up of 15 amino acids. CDR1 and CDR2 (germline): SGHTA, FQGNSA. The CDR3: CASTLRSPGTGELFF. CDR3 coding DNA: TGTGCCAGCACCCTTAGATCTCCAGGGACCGGGGAGCTGTTTTTT.